These 26 T cell receptor beta chains came from one sample sequenced in a study of beta chain features in type 1 diabetes. Regarding the study as a whole: People with Type 1 diabetes carried modestly yet significantly shorter TCRB CDR3s in all four CD4+ subsets.

The antigens for these receptors are not known. All of the isolated RNA was reverse transcribed, so expressed TCRB transcripts were sequenced. Clones were sequenced by immunoSEQ multiplex PCR, and TCRdb holds only the in-frame ones, with some missing. The sample records about 240,000 clones, approximately 15% being singletons. Sequenced material: naive CD4+ T cells from blood. The receptors were gathered from a man aged 30-40 years with type 1 diabetes.

This clone was detected only a few times. The chain has TRBV27 and TRBJ2-1; 10 nucleotides line up with TRBD2. The CDR3 spans 15 residues. Germline CDR1 MNHEY, CDR2 SMNVEV (reference sequence). V trimming: 3 bases; J trimming: 12 bases; junction bases outside the gene matches: 11. For the CDR3, the DNA is TGTGCCAGCAGTTTGGCGCTAGCGGGAGTCGCTGTGCAGTTCTTC. It translates to CASSLALAGVAVQFF.

The gene calls are TRBV11-2 and TRBJ2-3; a weak D match, TRBD1 (6 bases). V was pared by 7 bases and J by 3 bases, with 20 bases between. Germline-derived CDR1 and CDR2 are SGHAT and FQNNGV. CDR3 length: 16 residues. CDR3 sequence (DNA): TGTGCCAGCACTCCCAGGGGTCGCAACCCAACAGATACGCAGTATTTT. Its translation is CASTPRGRNPTDTQYF.

This clone was picked up a small number of times. The CDR3 DNA sequence: TGTGCCAGTAACGGACAGACCAACTATGGCTACACCTTC. Translated: CASNGQTNYGYTF. The chain carries TRBV19 and TRBJ1-2, with D possibly being TRBD1 (6 bases). Germline CDR1 LNHDA, CDR2 SQIVND (reference sequence). The CDR3 spans 13 residues. The V and J ends lost 7 bases and 2 bases respectively, with 11 bases between them.

This clone was seen more than once but under ten times. No conserved phenylalanine or tryptophan ends this CDR3, so it is likely a read error. Because the CDR3's place on the DNA is in doubt, the DNA is left out and the CDR3 is given as listed by TCRdb. The chain joins TRBV6-1 to TRBJ1-6; TRBD1, the table's D call, lacks a check against the DNA. The CDR3 is 11 residues long, ends included. Germline V gene data show CDR1 as MNHNS and CDR2 as SASEGT. The CDR3 sequence: CASSDDGRAML.

In the case of this clone: One junction end disagrees with the germline gene, perhaps due to a read error. The chain joins TRBV28 to TRBJ1-2, with 9 bases identical to TRBD1. The CDR3 has 12 amino acids. Germline V CDR1 and CDR2: MDHEN, SYDVKM. The CDR3 sequence is CASSSSSGQGHF. The CDR3, as DNA: TGTGCCAGCAGTTCCAGCTCGGGACAGGGCCACTTC.

The V gene is TRBV20-1, the J gene TRBJ1-1; D call uncertain. This CDR3 has 11 residues. Germline loops: CDR1 DFQATT, CDR2 SNEGSKA (reference sequence). V shed 3 bases and J shed 10 bases, with 12 bases lying between them. DNA of the CDR3: TGCAGTGCTAGTTTGTCCGGCGGAGCTTTCTTT. Translation gives CSASLSGGAFF.

The V gene is TRBV5-1, the J gene TRBJ1-4; TRBD1 matches 11 bases. Germline V lookup: CDR1 SGHRS, CDR2 YFSETQ. Unmatched junction bases numbered 7, after V lost 4 bases and J lost 8 bases. The CDR3 is made up of 15 amino acids. The CDR3 loop reads CASSHGRTGGEKLFF. The CDR3 DNA is TGCGCCAGCAGCCACGGTCGGACAGGGGGCGAAAAACTGTTTTTT.

The chain recombines TRBV6-1 with TRBJ2-1, with D unclear. The CDR3 is made up of 16 amino acids. V was cut by 4 bases and J by 0 bases, with 13 bases left in between. Looked up from germline, CDR1 is MNHNS and CDR2 is SASEGT. Here the CDR3 reads CASSGATSSSYNEQFF. CDR3 DNA: TGTGCCAGCAGTGGAGCTACCTCCAGCTCCTACAATGAGCAGTTCTTC.

The table lists this clone with a few counts. V and J are TRBV14 and TRBJ2-2; D is unresolved. Germline CDR1 reads SGHDN; CDR2 reads FVKESK. V shed 0 bases and J shed 4 bases, with 3 bases lying between them. The CDR3 covers 13 residues. CDR3 in amino acids: CASSQERTGELFF. The CDR3 DNA follows: TGTGCCAGCAGCCAAGAGCGCACCGGGGAGCTGTTTTTT.

The J gene is TRBJ2-1, the V gene TRBV5-4, with 9 bases identical to TRBD2. The CDR3 spans 16 residues. V lost 4 bases, J lost 4 bases, and 9 bases stayed unmatched. CDR1 is SGHNT, CDR2 YYREEE, per germline (reference sequence). CDR3 protein: CASSNRGGALYNEQFF. CDR3 sequence (DNA): TGTGCCAGCAGCAATCGCGGGGGGGCTCTTTACAATGAGCAGTTCTTC.

The rearrangement joins TRBV28 to TRBJ2-7, with 7 bases that match TRBD1. Germline CDR1 MDHEN, CDR2 SYDVKM. The CDR3 totals 15 residues. V lost 4 bases to trimming and J lost 4 bases; unmatched junction nucleotides: 10. Here the CDR3 DNA reads TGTGCCAGCAGTTCCCCCAGACAGGGTTCGTACGAGCAGTACTTC. Its protein product is CASSSPRQGSYEQYF.

This clone was seen a few times. The V call is TRBV18, the J call TRBJ1-5, with TRBD1 matching over 9 bases. The CDR3 consists of 14 residues. Germline trimming cut 2 bases from V and 9 bases from J; bases unmatched to any gene: 5. Germline CDR1 KGHSH, CDR2 LQKENI. The CDR3 region has the DNA TGTGCCAGCTCACCAACAACAGGGGGCTGGCCCCAGCATTTT. Translation: CASSPTTGGWPQHF.

The gene calls are TRBV7-2 and TRBJ2-7, with D maybe TRBD2 (7 bases). Germline V lookup: CDR1 SGHTA, CDR2 FQGNSA. V lost 4 bases, J lost 6 bases, and 10 bases lay in between. There are 12 residues in the CDR3. CDR3 nucleotides: TGTGCCAGCAGCTACAGGGAGGGCGAGCAGTACTTC. Translating gives CASSYREGEQYF.

This clone was detected a few times. The chain combines TRBV7-2 with TRBJ1-2, with 9 bases identical to TRBD1. With 3 bases clipped from V and 2 bases from J, the junction kept 16 bases outside the gene matches. This CDR3 is built from 19 residues. Germline V lookup: CDR1 SGHTA, CDR2 FQGNSA. The DNA of the CDR3 is TGTGCCAGCAGCTTGAATCTGCACGTACAGGGGGCGGCCAACTATGGCTACACCTTC. Translation: CASSLNLHVQGAANYGYTF.

This clone was counted a few times. Other DNA sequences of this sample code for an identical CDR3. The CDR3 loop reads CASSLTTGDGNTIYF. CDR3 DNA: TGTGCCAGCAGCCTTACCACAGGGGATGGAAACACCATATATTTT. The J gene is TRBJ1-3, the V gene TRBV7-9, with TRBD1 identical over 7 bases. The trim removed 5 bases at V and 3 bases at J, leaving 7 bases unmatched. The CDR3 sequence is 15 residues long. CDR1 SEHNR and CDR2 FQNEAQ come from the germline V gene (reference sequence).

This clone was recorded a few times. V gene TRBV7-9 combines with J gene TRBJ2-3; no firm D call. V was clipped by 6 bases and J by 0 bases, with 16 bases between them. In germline, CDR1 is SEHNR, CDR2 FQNEAQ (reference sequence). This CDR3 is built from 16 residues. In nucleotides, the CDR3 is TGTGCCAGCAGTGCATATGAGACATCTAGCACAGATACGCAGTATTTT. It is translated as CASSAYETSSTDTQYF. Complete variable domain (other parts from reference TRBV7-9 and TRBJ2-3): DTGVSQNPRHKITKRGQNVTFRCDPISEHNRLYWYRQTLGQGPEFLTYFQNEAQLEKSRLLSDRFSAERPKGSFSTLEIQRTEQGDSAMYLCASSAYETSSTDTQYFGPGTRLTVL.

This clone was detected only a few times. This rearrangement joins TRBV4-1 to TRBJ2-2, with TRBD2 as a possible D gene (5 bases). CDR1 and CDR2 (germline): MGHRA, YSYEKL. This CDR3 is 15 amino acids long. V gave up 1 base and J gave up 6 bases, with 12 bases separating them. Here the CDR3 reads CASSQGGLAAGELFF. In DNA form, the CDR3 reads TGCGCCAGCAGCCAAGGAGGGTTGGCGGCCGGGGAGCTGTTTTTT.

The rearrangement uses TRBV6-1 and TRBJ1-5, with a possible D match to TRBD1 (5 bases). This CDR3 spans 13 amino acids. Trimming took 7 bases from V and 6 from J, leaving 13 bases between them. CDR1 is MNHNS and CDR2 is SASEGT in the germline V gene. Here the CDR3 DNA reads TGTGCCAGCACATCGGAGGGGATTCAGCCCCAGCATTTT. The encoded protein is CASTSEGIQPQHF.

In its sample, this clone was seen a few times. This rearrangement joins TRBV5-4 to TRBJ1-4; TRBD1 might be the D (6 bases). Trimming pared 4 bases from V and 7 bases from J, leaving 11 bases between. The V gene's germline CDR1 is SGHNT and CDR2 YYREEE (reference sequence). The CDR3 runs 13 residues. CDR3 region: CASSAQGGEKLFF. CDR3 nucleotide sequence: TGTGCCAGCAGCGCACAGGGTGGTGAAAAACTGTTTTTT.

This chain joins TRBV4-1 and TRBJ1-2; 9 bases are shared with TRBD1. CDR3 size: 16 residues. CDR1 and CDR2 (germline): MGHRA, YSYEKL. Trimming removed 0 bases from V and 5 bases from J; junction bases left unmatched: 7. For the CDR3, the DNA is TGCGCCAGCAGCCAAGATCGAGGGACAGGGAGGTATGGCTACACCTTC. Its translation: CASSQDRGTGRYGYTF.

This clone turned up a few times. The chain combines TRBV7-9 with TRBJ2-1; 8 positions agree with TRBD1. V was clipped by 5 bases and J by 7 bases; unmatched bases: 10. The length of the CDR3 is 15 residues. CDR1 is SEHNR, CDR2 FQNEAQ, per germline (reference sequence). The CDR3 sequence is CASSKGQGITNEQFF. CDR3 nucleotides: TGTGCCAGCAGCAAAGGACAGGGTATCACAAATGAGCAGTTCTTC.

The V and J genes are TRBV11-2 and TRBJ1-1, with a weak D call TRBD1 (5 bases). The ends were cut back, 5 bases at V and 10 bases at J, with 11 bases in the middle. Germline V gene lookup returns CDR1 SGHAT and CDR2 FQNNGV. The length of the CDR3 is 11 residues. The CDR3 region is CASSQGGPAFF. Here the CDR3 DNA reads TGTGCCAGCAGCCAGGGAGGTCCAGCTTTCTTT.

This clone has just one count. The V gene is TRBV11-2, the J gene TRBJ1-3; no definite D call. With 4 bases removed from V and 4 bases from J, the gap between germline ends came to 11 bases. This CDR3 region has 14 residues. Germline values: CDR1 SGHAT, CDR2 FQNNGV. The CDR3 coding sequence is TGTGCCAGCAGCTCCCCCGTTATAGGAAACACCATATATTTT. It translates to CASSSPVIGNTIYF.

This clone was recorded a few times. The V and J genes are TRBV6-1 and TRBJ1-1, with D hard to call. Germline-derived CDR1 and CDR2 are MNHNS and SASEGT. This CDR3 is 14 amino acids long. The V and J ends lost 5 bases and 2 bases respectively, with 12 bases between them. CDR3 coding DNA: TGTGCCAGCAGTTCCCGGGATACCAACACTGAAGCTTTCTTT. It yields the protein CASSSRDTNTEAFF.

This clone showed up just a few times. V usage is TRBV5-1 and J usage is TRBJ2-3, with 8 positions matching TRBD1. CDR1 SGHRS and CDR2 YFSETQ come from the germline V gene. With V trimmed by 4 bases and J by 5 bases, 3 bases remained unmatched. The CDR3 has 13 amino acids. CDR3 residues: CASSRTGIDTQYF. The CDR3 bases are TGCGCCAGCAGCAGGACAGGGATAGATACGCAGTATTTT. Full variable domain (remainder filled in from reference TRBV5-1 and TRBJ2-3): KAGVTQTPRYLIKTRGQQVTLSCSPISGHRSVSWYQQTPGQGLQFLFEYFSETQRNKGNFPGRFSGRQFSNSRSEMNVSTLELGDSALYLCASSRTGIDTQYFGPGTRLTVL.

This chain links TRBV4-2 with TRBJ1-4; D is unresolved. V was shortened by 5 bases and J by 13 bases, with 20 bases between the two germline ends. The CDR3 loop spans 14 amino acids. Looked up from germline, CDR1 is LGHNA and CDR2 is YNFKEQ. The CDR3 reads CASSARGEDLPLFF. Here the CDR3 DNA reads TGTGCCAGCAGCGCCCGTGGTGAGGATTTACCACTGTTTTTT.